The clone carrying this T cell receptor (beta chain) was detected once. V dropped 0 bases and J dropped 0 bases, with 9 bases sitting between them. The CDR3 consists of 15 residues. Germline-derived CDR1 and CDR2 are MNHEY and SVGAGI. The method was immunoSEQ multiplex PCR; TCRdb's version includes in-frame clones alone and lacks a portion of them. This sample yields 400,000 to 500,000 clones, of which roughly 90% are seen a single time; roughly 1.4% belongs to the top ten. This sample was taken from a study of blood T cell repertoires in COVID-19. The sample consisted of PBMCs or T cells enriched from blood (not recorded which). V usage is TRBV6-5 and J usage is TRBJ2-7; D might be TRBD2 (5 bases). The sequence derives from a woman aged 18-30 years who had been exposed to COVID-19. The CDR3 loop reads CASSYSAGYSYEQYF. CDR3 sequence (DNA): TGTGCCAGCAGTTACTCGGCGGGCTACTCCTACGAGCAGTACTTC.